Below, one T cell receptor beta chain is given with its context. In the source study's methods: Estimation of nucleated cell counts was performed using reference gene primer amplification. Sequenced by immunoSEQ multiplex PCR; TCRdb stores in-frame clones only, minus some. V, J and clone size are taken as reported in that table, and D and trimming were inferred from the DNA itself. The data show over 150,000 clones, roughly 84% seen once. This entry is derived from a study of blood T cell repertoires in COVID-19. Study at large: Samples taken during acute and convalescent COVID-19 were collected in the United States, Italy and Spain.

Trimming took 6 bases from V and 3 from J, leaving 21 bases between them. This CDR3 has 17 amino acids. CDR1 and CDR2 (germline): LNHDA, SQIVND (reference sequence). V gene TRBV19 combines with J gene TRBJ1-5, with D maybe TRBD1 (5 bases). The sample taken for sequencing was peripheral blood. The sequence was collected from a woman between 55 and 75 years old with COVID-19, enrolled during active disease. The CDR3 DNA sequence: TGTGCCAGTAGGGAAAGCGGAGGGGACTGGTACAATCAGCCCCAGCATTTT. It specifies CASRESGGDWYNQPQHF.